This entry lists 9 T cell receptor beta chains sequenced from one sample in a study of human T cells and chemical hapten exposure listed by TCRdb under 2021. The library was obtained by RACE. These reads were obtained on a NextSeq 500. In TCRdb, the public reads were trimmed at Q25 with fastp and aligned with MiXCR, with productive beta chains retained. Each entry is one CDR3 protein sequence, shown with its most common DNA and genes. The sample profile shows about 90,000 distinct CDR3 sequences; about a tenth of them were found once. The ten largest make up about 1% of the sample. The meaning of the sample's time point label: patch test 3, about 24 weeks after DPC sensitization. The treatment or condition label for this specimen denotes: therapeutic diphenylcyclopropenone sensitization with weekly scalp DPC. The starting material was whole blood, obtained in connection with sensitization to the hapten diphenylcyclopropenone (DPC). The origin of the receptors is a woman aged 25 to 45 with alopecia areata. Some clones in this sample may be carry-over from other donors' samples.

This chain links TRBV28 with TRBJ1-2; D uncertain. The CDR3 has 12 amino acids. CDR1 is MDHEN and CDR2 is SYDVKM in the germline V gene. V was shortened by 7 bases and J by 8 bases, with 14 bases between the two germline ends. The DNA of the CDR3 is TGTGCCAGCAATACCCTAACGGGGGGCTACACCTTC. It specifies CASNTLTGGYTF.

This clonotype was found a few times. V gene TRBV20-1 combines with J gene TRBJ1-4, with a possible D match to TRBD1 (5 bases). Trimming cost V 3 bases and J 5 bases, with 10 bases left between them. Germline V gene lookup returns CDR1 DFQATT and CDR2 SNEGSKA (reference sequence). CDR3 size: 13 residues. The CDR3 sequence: CSARSGVNEKLFF. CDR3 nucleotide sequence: TGCAGTGCTAGGTCGGGGGTAAATGAAAAACTGTTTTTT.

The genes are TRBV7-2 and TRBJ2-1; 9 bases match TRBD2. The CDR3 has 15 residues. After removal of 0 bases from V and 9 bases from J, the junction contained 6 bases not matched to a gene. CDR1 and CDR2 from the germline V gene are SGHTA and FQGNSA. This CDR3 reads CASSLALAGFSEQFF. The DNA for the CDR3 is TGTGCCAGCAGCTTAGCCCTAGCGGGATTCAGTGAGCAGTTCTTC.

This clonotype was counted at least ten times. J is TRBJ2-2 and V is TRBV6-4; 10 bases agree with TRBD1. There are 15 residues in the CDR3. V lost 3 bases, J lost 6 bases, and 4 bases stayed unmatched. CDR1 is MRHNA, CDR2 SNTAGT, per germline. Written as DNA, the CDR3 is TGTGCCAGCAGTGAAGGGACAGGGGAATCCGGGGAGCTGTTTTTT. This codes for CASSEGTGESGELFF.

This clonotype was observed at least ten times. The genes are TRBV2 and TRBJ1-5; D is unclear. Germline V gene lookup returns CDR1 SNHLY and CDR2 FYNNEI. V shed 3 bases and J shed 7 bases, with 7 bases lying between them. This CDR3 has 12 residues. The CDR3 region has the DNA TGTGCCAGCAGTGACGTGTCCCAGCCCCAGCATTTT. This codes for CASSDVSQPQHF.

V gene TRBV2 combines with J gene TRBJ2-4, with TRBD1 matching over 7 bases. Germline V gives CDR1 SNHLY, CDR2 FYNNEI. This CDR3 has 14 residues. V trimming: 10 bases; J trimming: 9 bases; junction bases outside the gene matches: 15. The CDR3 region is CATKRGLGEGIQYF. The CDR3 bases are TGTGCCACCAAGAGGGGGCTTGGGGAAGGCATTCAGTACTTC.

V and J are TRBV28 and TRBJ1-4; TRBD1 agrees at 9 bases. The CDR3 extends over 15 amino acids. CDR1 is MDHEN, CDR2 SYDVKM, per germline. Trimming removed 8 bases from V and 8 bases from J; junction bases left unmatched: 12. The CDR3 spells CASRFTGTGREKLFF. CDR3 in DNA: TGTGCCAGCCGCTTTACGGGGACAGGGAGGGAAAAACTGTTTTTT.

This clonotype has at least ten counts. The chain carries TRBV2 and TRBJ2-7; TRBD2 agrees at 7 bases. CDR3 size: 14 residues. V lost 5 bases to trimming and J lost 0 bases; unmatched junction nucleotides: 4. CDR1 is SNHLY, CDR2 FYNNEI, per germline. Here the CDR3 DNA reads TGTGCCAGCAGTAGCGGGGATCGCTCCTACGAGCAGTACGTC. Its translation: CASSSGDRSYEQYV.

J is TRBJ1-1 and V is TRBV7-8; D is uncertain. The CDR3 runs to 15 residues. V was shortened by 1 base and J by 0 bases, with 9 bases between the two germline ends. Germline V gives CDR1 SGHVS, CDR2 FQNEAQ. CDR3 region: CASSLGANMNTEAFF. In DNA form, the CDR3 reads TGTGCCAGCAGCTTAGGGGCGAACATGAACACTGAAGCTTTCTTT. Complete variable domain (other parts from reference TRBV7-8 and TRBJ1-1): GAGVSQSPRYKVAKRGQDVALRCDPISGHVSLFWYQQALGQGPEFLTYFQNEAQLDKSGLPSDRFFAERPEGSVSTLKIQRTQQEDSAVYLCASSLGANMNTEAFFGQGTRLTVV.